Each of the 30 T cell receptor beta chains below was sequenced from the same sample in a study of blood T cell repertoires in COVID-19. Here immunoSEQ multiplex PCR was the method, and the copy in TCRdb shows in-frame clones only, minus some. The sample includes fewer than 150,000 clones, 80% to 85% of them seen just once. Material for sequencing was peripheral blood. All receptors derive from an elderly woman with acute or convalescent COVID-19.

The chain has TRBV28 and TRBJ2-3, with D possibly matching TRBD2 (5 bases). The CDR3 extends over 15 amino acids. The ends were cut back, 6 bases at V and 0 bases at J, with 13 bases in the middle. CDR1 MDHEN and CDR2 SYDVKM come from the germline V gene. Here the CDR3 reads CASRPTRFSTDTQYF. The CDR3 DNA follows: TGTGCCAGCAGACCAACTAGGTTTAGCACAGATACGCAGTATTTT.

The CDR3 loop is CASSLVSRTGGYTF. CDR3 nucleotides: TGTGCCAGCAGCTTAGTTAGCCGAACAGGGGGCTACACCTTC. This chain connects TRBV7-9 to TRBJ1-2, with D maybe TRBD1 (6 bases). V was shortened by 1 base and J by 8 bases, with 14 bases between the two germline ends. CDR1 SEHNR and CDR2 FQNEAQ come from the germline V gene (reference sequence). CDR3 length: 14 residues.

This clone came up once. J is TRBJ2-7 and V is TRBV7-9; D may be TRBD2 (6 bases). The length of the CDR3 is 15 residues. Germline-derived CDR1 and CDR2 are SEHNR and FQNEAQ (reference sequence). V lost 8 bases to trimming and J lost 2 bases, with 19 bases between them. The CDR3 sequence: CASRPIGTPAYEQYF. CDR3 in DNA: TGTGCCAGCCGTCCGATAGGGACTCCTGCCTACGAGCAGTACTTC. Full variable domain (missing parts from reference TRBV7-9 and TRBJ2-7): DTGVSQNPRHKITKRGQNVTFRCDPISEHNRLYWYRQTLGQGPEFLTYFQNEAQLEKSRLLSDRFSAERPKGSFSTLEIQRTEQGDSAMYLCASRPIGTPAYEQYFGPGTRLTVT.

V gene TRBV6-5 combines with J gene TRBJ1-4; D perhaps matches TRBD1 (5 bases). From germline, CDR1 is MNHEY and CDR2 SVGAGI. The CDR3 totals 15 residues. V shed 2 bases and J shed 3 bases, with 10 bases lying between them. CDR3 sequence (DNA): TGTGCCAGCAGTTACGGTCAGGGCCCTAATGAAAAACTGTTTTTT. This encodes CASSYGQGPNEKLFF.

The rearrangement links TRBV11-2 to TRBJ2-1; 13 nucleotides agree with TRBD2. The J segment lost 3 bases and the V segment lost 1 base, leaving 3 bases of the junction unmatched. Germline CDR1 and CDR2: SGHAT and FQNNGV. The CDR3 totals 17 residues. The CDR3 loop reads CASSLGGLAGVYNEQFF. CDR3 in DNA: TGTGCCAGCAGCTTAGGAGGACTAGCGGGAGTCTACAATGAGCAGTTCTTC.

The V and J genes are TRBV4-2 and TRBJ2-1; 10 positions match TRBD2. The CDR3 runs to 18 residues. Germline V gene sequence: CDR1 LGHNA, CDR2 YNFKEQ. With V trimmed by 0 bases and J by 4 bases, 9 bases remained unmatched. In nucleotides, the CDR3 is TGTGCCAGCAGCCAAGATCCCAGTATAGCGGGGGGATACAATGAGCAGTTCTTC. Amino acid sequence: CASSQDPSIAGGYNEQFF.

The chain combines TRBV7-6 with TRBJ1-4, with D possibly matching TRBD1 (5 bases). In germline, CDR1 is SGHVS, CDR2 FNYEAQ. V dropped 1 base and J dropped 4 bases, with 10 bases sitting between them. There are 15 residues in the CDR3. In DNA form, the CDR3 reads TGTGCCAGCAGCTTAGGGACGGGGGATAATGAAAAACTGTTTTTT. This sequence encodes CASSLGTGDNEKLFF.

The chain employs TRBV5-6 and TRBJ2-2; a possible D gene is TRBD2 (5 bases). CDR1 and CDR2 (germline): SGHDT, YYEEEE. The CDR3 contains 18 residues. Trimming pared 2 bases from V and 4 bases from J, leaving 21 bases between. The CDR3 bases are TGTGCCAGCAGCTTCGATTTAGGAGGCCGTCGTTTCACCGGGGAGCTGTTTTTT. The encoded protein is CASSFDLGGRRFTGELFF.

This clone showed up just once. This chain uses TRBV5-1 with TRBJ2-5; D call uncertain. V gave up 0 bases and J gave up 6 bases, with 6 bases separating them. The CDR3 contains 12 residues. Germline V gene data show CDR1 as SGHRS and CDR2 as YFSETQ. The CDR3 here is CASSLGHQTQYF. The CDR3 DNA reads as TGCGCCAGCAGCTTGGGACACCAGACCCAGTACTTC.

The rearrangement uses TRBV18 and TRBJ1-2; 7 bases are shared with TRBD1. CDR1 and CDR2 from the germline V gene are KGHSH and LQKENI. The trim removed 1 base at V and 3 bases at J, leaving 2 bases unmatched. The CDR3 length is 14 residues. CDR3: CASSPQGADYGYTF. The CDR3 DNA is TGTGCCAGCTCACCACAGGGGGCCGACTATGGCTACACCTTC.

The CDR3 region is CSVEYPGVEQYF. DNA for the CDR3: TGCAGCGTTGAATATCCAGGGGTCGAGCAGTACTTC. The V gene is TRBV29-1, the J gene TRBJ2-7; D perhaps matches TRBD1 (6 bases). The CDR3 spans 12 residues. The germline gives CDR1 SQVTM, CDR2 ANQGSEA. The germline V and J ends were trimmed by 2 bases and 6 bases, with 11 bases remaining between them.

The rearrangement uses TRBV2 and TRBJ1-4, with TRBD1 as a possible D gene (6 bases). CDR1 and CDR2 from the germline V gene are SNHLY and FYNNEI. The V end was cut by 6 bases, the J end by 4 bases, with 12 bases between. The CDR3 length is 14 residues. CDR3 region: CASRETGVNEKLFF. CDR3 coding DNA: TGTGCCAGCAGGGAGACAGGAGTTAATGAAAAACTGTTTTTT.

The rearrangement uses TRBV11-2 and TRBJ2-5; D is perhaps TRBD2 (5 bases). The V gene's germline CDR1 is SGHAT and CDR2 FQNNGV. CDR3 length equals 14 residues. V lost 1 base and J 5 bases, leaving 11 bases between the germline ends. CDR3 DNA: TGTGCCAGCAGCTTAGTGAGAGGGCACGAGACCCAGTACTTC. Encoded protein: CASSLVRGHETQYF.

This clone came up a few times. Other DNA sequences within the sample encode an identical CDR3. The chain employs TRBV7-9 and TRBJ2-7; D is ambiguous. This CDR3 is built from 12 residues. Germline V lookup: CDR1 SEHNR, CDR2 FQNEAQ (reference sequence). Deletions cut 5 bases from V and 3 bases from J, with 8 bases between. In nucleotides, the CDR3 is TGTGCCAGCAGCCCAACGGGCTACGAGCAGTACTTC. This gives the protein CASSPTGYEQYF.

The chain is built from TRBV29-1 and TRBJ1-4, with 8 bases matching TRBD1. CDR1 and CDR2 (germline): SQVTM, ANQGSEA. Losses at the gene ends were 3 bases for V and 8 bases for J; bases not matched to a gene: 17. The CDR3 consists of 17 residues. The CDR3 DNA reads TGCAGCGTTGATCTGAACCCCCTACAGGGGGATGGAGAAAAACTGTTTTTT. Translating gives CSVDLNPLQGDGEKLFF.

The chain is built from TRBV19 and TRBJ1-5; D not resolved. The germline CDR1 and CDR2 sequences are LNHDA and SQIVND (reference sequence). V was trimmed by 2 bases and J by 3 bases, leaving 11 bases between them. The CDR3 runs 15 residues. CDR3 bases: TGTGCCAGTAGTATATCTCCAGTTTTCAATCAGCCCCAGCATTTT. Protein sequence: CASSISPVFNQPQHF. The entire variable domain, with the rest obtained from reference TRBV19 and TRBJ1-5, is as follows: DGGITQSPKYLFRKEGQNVTLSCEQNLNHDAMYWYRQDPGQGLRLIYYSQIVNDFQKGDIAEGYSVSREKKESFPLTVTSAQKNPTAFYLCASSISPVFNQPQHFGDGTRLSIL.

The gene calls are TRBV7-3 and TRBJ2-1; 8 positions match TRBD2. V lost 6 bases, J lost 0 bases, and 4 bases stayed unmatched. The length of the CDR3 is 15 residues. Germline CDR1 and CDR2: SGHTA and FQGTGA. The chain's CDR3 is CASSYGGASYNEQFF. CDR3 DNA: TGTGCCAGCAGTTACGGGGGGGCCTCCTACAATGAGCAGTTCTTC.

This chain connects TRBV5-1 to TRBJ2-5; perhaps TRBD2 as D (6 bases). Germline loops: CDR1 SGHRS, CDR2 YFSETQ. With 2 bases removed from V and 5 bases from J, the gap between germline ends came to 10 bases. CDR3 size: 13 residues. The CDR3 DNA follows: TGCGCCAGCAGCTTACTAGCTGGTGAGACCCAGTACTTC. Encoded protein: CASSLLAGETQYF. Together with reference TRBV5-1 and TRBJ2-5, the CDR3 gives the full variable domain: KAGVTQTPRYLIKTRGQQVTLSCSPISGHRSVSWYQQTPGQGLQFLFEYFSETQRNKGNFPGRFSGRQFSNSRSEMNVSTLELGDSALYLCASSLLAGETQYFGPGTRLLVL.

The V and J genes are TRBV30 and TRBJ2-7; weak D call: TRBD2 (6 bases). This CDR3 is built from 13 residues. CDR1 and CDR2 (germline): GTSNPN, SVGIG (reference sequence). Trimming pared 2 bases from V and 2 bases from J, leaving 10 bases between. CDR3 region: CAWSPSVPYEQYF. CDR3 nucleotides: TGTGCCTGGAGTCCTAGCGTTCCCTACGAGCAGTACTTC.

This clone was counted once. The chain joins TRBV2 to TRBJ1-1; TRBD1 aligns across 8 bases. The CDR3 runs 14 residues. Germline V lookup: CDR1 SNHLY, CDR2 FYNNEI. After removal of 1 base from V and 5 bases from J, the junction contained 3 bases not matched to a gene. Here the CDR3 reads CASSEETGGTEAFF. CDR3 coding DNA: TGTGCCAGCAGTGAAGAAACAGGGGGGACTGAAGCTTTCTTT.

This rearrangement joins TRBV4-1 to TRBJ2-1, with 8 bases matching TRBD2. Germline V CDR1 and CDR2: MGHRA, YSYEKL. With V trimmed by 4 bases and J by 3 bases, 8 bases remained unmatched. This CDR3 contains 16 residues. CDR3 bases: TGCGCCAGCAGCCGGGTAGCGGGAATCAGCTACAATGAGCAGTTCTTC. Amino acid sequence: CASSRVAGISYNEQFF.

The gene calls are TRBV27 and TRBJ2-2, with TRBD1 matching over 7 bases. In germline, CDR1 is MNHEY, CDR2 SMNVEV (reference sequence). This CDR3 spans 15 amino acids. V was clipped by 5 bases and J by 2 bases; unmatched bases: 5. The CDR3 sequence: CASSPYRGNTGELFF. CDR3 nucleotide sequence: TGTGCCAGCAGTCCGTACAGGGGAAACACCGGGGAGCTGTTTTTT.

The genes are TRBV5-1 and TRBJ2-3, with 7 bases identical to TRBD2. The germline V gene encodes CDR1 SGHRS and CDR2 YFSETQ. There are 16 residues in the CDR3. Germline trimming cut 3 bases from V and 0 bases from J; bases unmatched to any gene: 7. The CDR3 loop reads CASSSGLGPSTDTQYF. The CDR3, as DNA: TGCGCCAGCAGCTCCGGACTAGGCCCTAGCACAGATACGCAGTATTTT.

The J gene is TRBJ1-2, the V gene TRBV27; a weak D match, TRBD1 (6 bases). The CDR3 spans 13 residues. Trimming left V 5 bases short and J 6 bases short, with 13 bases between. Per germline, CDR1 MNHEY and CDR2 SMNVEV (reference sequence). CDR3 residues: CASSLQGGHGYTF. Here the CDR3 DNA reads TGTGCCAGCAGTCTACAGGGAGGGCATGGCTACACCTTC.

The rearrangement uses TRBV14 and TRBJ1-2, with D tentatively TRBD1 (6 bases). V was shortened by 4 bases and J by 4 bases, with 10 bases between the two germline ends. This CDR3 is 13 amino acids long. Per the germline V gene, CDR1 is SGHDN and CDR2 is FVKESK. CDR3 bases: TGTGCCAGCAGCCGAAGGACAGTCTATGGCTACACCTTC. Protein: CASSRRTVYGYTF. Full variable domain (rest looked up from reference TRBV14 and TRBJ1-2): EAGVTQFPSHSVIEKGQTVTLRCDPISGHDNLYWYRRVMGKEIKFLLHFVKESKQDESGMPNNRFLAERTGGTYSTLKVQPAELEDSGVYFCASSRRTVYGYTFGSGTRLTVV.

This chain connects TRBV12-3 or TRBV12-4 to TRBJ1-1; tentatively, D is TRBD1 (5 bases). This CDR3 contains 13 residues. Trimming removed 3 bases at V and 1 base at J, with 6 bases between. DNA of the CDR3: TGTGCCAGCAGTTTGGGGGGGAACACTGAAGCTTTCTTT. Its protein is CASSLGGNTEAFF.

This clone was observed a few times. CDR3 sequence: CARRQGSYNEQFF. CDR3 DNA: TGTGCCAGAAGACAGGGCTCCTACAATGAGCAGTTCTTC. The V and J genes are TRBV2 and TRBJ2-1, with 7 positions matching TRBD1. Germline V gene sequence: CDR1 SNHLY, CDR2 FYNNEI. CDR3 size: 13 residues. J gave up 0 bases and V 9 bases, and 2 bases lay outside the gene matches. Drawing the rest from reference TRBV2 and TRBJ2-1, the complete variable domain is EPEVTQTPSHQVTQMGQEVILRCVPISNHLYFYWYRQILGQKVEFLVSFYNNEISEKSEIFDDQFSVERPDGSNFTLKIRSTKLEDSAMYFCARRQGSYNEQFFGPGTRLTVL.

V and J are TRBV12-5 and TRBJ2-1, with 11 positions matching TRBD1. CDR3 length: 16 residues. The J segment lost 8 bases and the V segment lost 5 bases, leaving 11 bases of the junction unmatched. The V gene's germline CDR1 is LGHNT and CDR2 FRNRAP. CDR3 bases: TGTGCTAGTGGTCATACAACCGGACAGGGGGCCGATGAGCAGTTCTTC. Translating gives CASGHTTGQGADEQFF. Full variable domain (rest looked up from reference TRBV12-5 and TRBJ2-1): DARVTQTPRHKVTEMGQEVTMRCQPILGHNTVFWYRQTMMQGLELLAYFRNRAPLDDSGMPKDRFSAEMPDATLATLKIQPSEPRDSAVYFCASGHTTGQGADEQFFGPGTRLTVL.

This sequence joins TRBV28 and TRBJ2-5; 10 positions match TRBD1. In germline, CDR1 is MDHEN, CDR2 SYDVKM. The CDR3 is 16 amino acids. The V and J ends lost 5 bases and 3 bases, in that order; junction bases with no gene match: 9. In DNA, the CDR3 is TGTGCCAGCAGTCCCGGGACAGGGGTGAGGGAAGAGACCCAGTACTTC. The encoded protein is CASSPGTGVREETQYF.

CDR3 sequence reads: CASSLRTAYEQYF. The CDR3 coding sequence is TGTGCCAGCAGTTTAAGGACAGCCTACGAGCAGTACTTC. The chain joins TRBV28 to TRBJ2-7; perhaps TRBD1 as D (6 bases). Germline V lookup: CDR1 MDHEN, CDR2 SYDVKM. V lost 2 bases to trimming and J lost 2 bases, with 7 bases between them. The CDR3 is 13 amino acids.